This entry is about one T cell receptor (beta chain). Assay: immunoSEQ multiplex PCR; the TCRdb copy retains only in-frame clones and omits some. The top ten clones hold more than 4% of a sample with 130,000 to 150,000 clones, approximately 88% of them seen once. The data belong to a study of control samples from healthy donors and cancer patients. The V segment lost 3 bases and the J segment 4 bases; nucleotides outside the gene matches: 7. CDR1 and CDR2 from the germline V gene are KGHSH and LQKENI. The CDR3 covers 17 residues. The chain uses TRBV18 and TRBJ2-1; 12 bases match TRBD2. Sequencing was done on a sample of blood. The receptor was isolated from a man aged 25 to 40 in good health. The CDR3 bases are TGTGCCAGCTCACCCGGGACTAGCGGGCAGCCATACAATGAGCAGTTCTTC. Residues: CASSPGTSGQPYNEQFF.